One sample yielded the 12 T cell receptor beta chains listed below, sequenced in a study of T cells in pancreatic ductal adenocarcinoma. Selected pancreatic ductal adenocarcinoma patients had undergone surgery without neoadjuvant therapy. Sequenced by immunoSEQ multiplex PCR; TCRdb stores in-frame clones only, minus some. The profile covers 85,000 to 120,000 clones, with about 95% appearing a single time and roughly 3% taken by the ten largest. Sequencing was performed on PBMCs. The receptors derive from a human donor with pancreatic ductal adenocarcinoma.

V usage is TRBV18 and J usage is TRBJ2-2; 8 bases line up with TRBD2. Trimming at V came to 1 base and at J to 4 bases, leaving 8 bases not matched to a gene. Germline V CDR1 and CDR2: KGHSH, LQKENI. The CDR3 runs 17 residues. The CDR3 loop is CASSPLLTSGITGELFF. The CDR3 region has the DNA TGTGCCAGCTCACCACTGTTAACTAGCGGAATCACCGGGGAGCTGTTTTTT.

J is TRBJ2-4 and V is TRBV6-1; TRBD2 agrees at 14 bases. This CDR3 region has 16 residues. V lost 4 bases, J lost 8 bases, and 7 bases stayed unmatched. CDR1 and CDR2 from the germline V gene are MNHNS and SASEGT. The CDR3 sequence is CASSAGLAGVAYIQYF. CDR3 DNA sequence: TGTGCCAGCAGTGCGGGACTAGCGGGAGTAGCGTACATTCAGTACTTC.

The CDR3: CASSSPGGPYEQYF. DNA of the CDR3: TGTGCCAGCAGCTCCCCCGGCGGCCCGTACGAGCAGTACTTC. The chain couples TRBV7-9 to TRBJ2-7, with D uncertain. The CDR3 is made up of 14 amino acids. Trimming took 4 bases from V and 4 from J, leaving 14 bases between them. The germline CDR1 and CDR2 sequences are SEHNR and FQNEAQ (reference sequence).

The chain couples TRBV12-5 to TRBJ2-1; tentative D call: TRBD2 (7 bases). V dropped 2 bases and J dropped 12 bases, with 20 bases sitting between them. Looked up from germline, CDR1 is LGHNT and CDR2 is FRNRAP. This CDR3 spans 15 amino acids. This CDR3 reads CASGLRSSGGGGQFF. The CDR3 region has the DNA TGTGCTAGTGGTTTGAGGTCCTCGGGGGGCGGAGGGCAGTTCTTC. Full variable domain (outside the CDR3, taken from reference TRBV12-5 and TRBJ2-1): DARVTQTPRHKVTEMGQEVTMRCQPILGHNTVFWYRQTMMQGLELLAYFRNRAPLDDSGMPKDRFSAEMPDATLATLKIQPSEPRDSAVYFCASGLRSSGGGGQFFGPGTRLTVL.

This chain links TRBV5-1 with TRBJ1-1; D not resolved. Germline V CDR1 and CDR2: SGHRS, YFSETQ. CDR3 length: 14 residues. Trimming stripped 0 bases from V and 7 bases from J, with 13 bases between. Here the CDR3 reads CASSLENGLSEAFF. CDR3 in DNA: TGCGCCAGCAGCTTGGAGAACGGACTAAGTGAAGCTTTCTTT.

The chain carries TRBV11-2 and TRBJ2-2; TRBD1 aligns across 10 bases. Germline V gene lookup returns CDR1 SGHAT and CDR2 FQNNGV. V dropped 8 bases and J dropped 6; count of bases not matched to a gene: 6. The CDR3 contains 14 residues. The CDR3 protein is CASGPGQGPGELFF. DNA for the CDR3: TGTGCCAGCGGACCGGGACAGGGGCCCGGGGAGCTGTTTTTT.

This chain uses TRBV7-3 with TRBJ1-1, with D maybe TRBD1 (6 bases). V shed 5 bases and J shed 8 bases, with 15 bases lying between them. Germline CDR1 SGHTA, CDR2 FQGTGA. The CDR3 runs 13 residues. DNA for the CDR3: TGTGCCAGCAGCCCAATCCCCGGACAGGAAGCTTTCTTT. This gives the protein CASSPIPGQEAFF.

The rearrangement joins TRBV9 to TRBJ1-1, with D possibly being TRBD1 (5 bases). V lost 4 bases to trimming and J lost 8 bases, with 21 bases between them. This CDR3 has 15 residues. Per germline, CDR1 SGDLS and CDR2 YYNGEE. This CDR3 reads CASSPRGAIGEEAFF. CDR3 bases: TGTGCCAGCAGCCCCCGTGGGGCTATTGGGGAAGAAGCTTTCTTT.

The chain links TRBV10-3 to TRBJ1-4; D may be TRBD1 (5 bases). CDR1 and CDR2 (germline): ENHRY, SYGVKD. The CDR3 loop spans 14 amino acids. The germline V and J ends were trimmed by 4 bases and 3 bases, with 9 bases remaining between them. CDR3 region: CAISGGTPNEKLFF. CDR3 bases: TGTGCCATCAGTGGCGGGACCCCTAATGAAAAACTGTTTTTT.

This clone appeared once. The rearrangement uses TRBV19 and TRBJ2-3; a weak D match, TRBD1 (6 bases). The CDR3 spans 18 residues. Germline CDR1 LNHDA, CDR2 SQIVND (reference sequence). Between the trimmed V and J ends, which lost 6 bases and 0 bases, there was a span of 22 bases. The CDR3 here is CASSQQGVGFGSTDTQYF. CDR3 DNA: TGTGCCAGTAGCCAACAGGGAGTGGGGTTTGGGAGCACAGATACGCAGTATTTT.

This CDR3 is CASSWREVDNIQYF. The CDR3 DNA is TGTGCCAGCAGCTGGCGGGAGGTGGACAACATTCAGTACTTC. The V gene is TRBV6-6, the J gene TRBJ2-4; 8 bases are shared with TRBD2. CDR1 MNHNY and CDR2 SVGAGI come from the germline V gene (reference sequence). The CDR3 totals 14 residues. J lost 7 bases, V lost 6 bases, and 8 bases had no gene match.

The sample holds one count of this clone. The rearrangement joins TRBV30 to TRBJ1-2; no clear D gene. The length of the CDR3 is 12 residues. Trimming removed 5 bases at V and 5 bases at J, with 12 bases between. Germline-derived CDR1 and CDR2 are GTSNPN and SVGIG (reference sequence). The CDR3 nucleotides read TGTGCCTGGTCCTTGCCGGGGTATGGCTACACCTTC. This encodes CAWSLPGYGYTF.